Listed below are T cell receptor beta chains from one sample, sequenced in a study of OX40 agonist ivuxolimab in advanced cancers. Produced via immunoSEQ multiplex PCR; TCRdb's table is partial and in-frame only. The sample yields fewer than 35,000 clones, 89% seen once. The sequenced sample was CD4+ or CD8+ T cells sorted from blood, obtained in a trial of the OX40 agonist ivuxolimab. The receptors were sampled from an adult with an advanced solid tumor such as melanoma, head and neck, liver or kidney cancer. Both conserved end residues are trimmed from each CDR3. Fields, in order: clone size, J gene, D gene, V gene, CDR3 protein. The D gene is left open where the match is weak. Only some rows state a clone size, as once, few, many or a class for expanded clones.

clone size: -; J gene: TRBJ2-5; D gene: -; V gene: TRBV6-5; CDR3 protein: ASSPGRGGETQY
clone size: once; J gene: TRBJ2-3; D gene: -; V gene: TRBV7-3; CDR3 protein: ATAPSGGYTDTQY
clone size: -; J gene: TRBJ2-7; D gene: -; V gene: TRBV5-1; CDR3 protein: ASSSGGDEQY
clone size: -; J gene: TRBJ2-2; D gene: TRBD2; V gene: TRBV4-1; CDR3 protein: ASSQTSGKSITGELF
clone size: -; J gene: TRBJ2-1; D gene: -; V gene: TRBV18; CDR3 protein: ASSPDRGASYNEQF
clone size: -; J gene: TRBJ2-3; D gene: TRBD2; V gene: TRBV10-1; CDR3 protein: ASSKGLAGTDTQY
clone size: -; J gene: TRBJ2-2; D gene: -; V gene: TRBV9; CDR3 protein: ASSVGSTGELF
clone size: -; J gene: TRBJ2-3; D gene: -; V gene: TRBV5-1; CDR3 protein: ASRVQVSSTDTQY
clone size: -; J gene: TRBJ2-5; D gene: -; V gene: TRBV5-6; CDR3 protein: ASSLMTQETQY
clone size: -; J gene: TRBJ2-7; D gene: -; V gene: TRBV6-1; CDR3 protein: ASSSLGRYEQY
clone size: -; J gene: TRBJ2-1; D gene: -; V gene: TRBV5-5; CDR3 protein: ASSLERYLWF
clone size: -; J gene: TRBJ2-1; D gene: -; V gene: TRBV9; CDR3 protein: ASRRTIGDEQF
clone size: -; J gene: TRBJ2-5; D gene: TRBD1; V gene: TRBV11-1; CDR3 protein: ASSSQRQGLRETQY
clone size: -; J gene: TRBJ2-7; D gene: -; V gene: TRBV6-5; CDR3 protein: ASSYSGSDGSYEQY
clone size: -; J gene: TRBJ1-2; D gene: -; V gene: TRBV27; CDR3 protein: ASSVDIKHGYT
clone size: once; J gene: TRBJ1-5; D gene: -; V gene: TRBV18; CDR3 protein: ASSPPGRENQPQH
clone size: few; J gene: TRBJ2-6; D gene: -; V gene: TRBV5-1; CDR3 protein: ASSLEVGISGANVLT
clone size: -; J gene: TRBJ2-5; D gene: TRBD1; V gene: TRBV10-3; CDR3 protein: AISDSRQGAKTQY
clone size: -; J gene: TRBJ2-1; D gene: TRBD1; V gene: TRBV11-2; CDR3 protein: ASSLRRQGNSGSLNEQF
clone size: -; J gene: TRBJ2-7; D gene: -; V gene: TRBV10-1; CDR3 protein: ASSVYQGPSSYEQY
clone size: -; J gene: TRBJ2-5; D gene: TRBD2; V gene: TRBV2; CDR3 protein: ASSVDPGGRETQY
clone size: -; J gene: TRBJ2-4; D gene: -; V gene: TRBV2; CDR3 protein: ASSVPGEQNIQY
clone size: once; J gene: TRBJ1-5; D gene: TRBD1; V gene: TRBV6-5; CDR3 protein: ASGSGQGVDQPQH
clone size: -; J gene: TRBJ1-6; D gene: TRBD1; V gene: TRBV2; CDR3 protein: ASRRDRLIYNSPLH
clone size: -; J gene: TRBJ2-5; D gene: -; V gene: TRBV28; CDR3 protein: ASSLDGGPRETQY
clone size: -; J gene: TRBJ1-2; D gene: TRBD1; V gene: TRBV29-1; CDR3 protein: SVGRGTGANYGYT
clone size: -; J gene: TRBJ2-1; D gene: -; V gene: TRBV10-1; CDR3 protein: ASSQSYEQF
clone size: few; J gene: TRBJ1-1; D gene: -; V gene: TRBV4-2; CDR3 protein: ASSQDDRANTEAF
clone size: -; J gene: TRBJ1-5; D gene: -; V gene: TRBV2; CDR3 protein: ASSERPTGTGWDNQPQH
clone size: -; J gene: TRBJ2-7; D gene: -; V gene: TRBV30; CDR3 protein: AWDLTASYEQY
clone size: -; J gene: TRBJ2-7; D gene: -; V gene: TRBV27; CDR3 protein: ASSLLTTSTEQY
clone size: -; J gene: TRBJ2-1; D gene: TRBD2; V gene: TRBV28; CDR3 protein: ASRRAGLAGLGSYNEQF
clone size: -; J gene: TRBJ2-7; D gene: TRBD1; V gene: TRBV4-1; CDR3 protein: ASSPWTGVTYEQY
clone size: once; J gene: TRBJ1-4; D gene: -; V gene: TRBV11-2; CDR3 protein: ASSLGRLDEKLF
clone size: once; J gene: TRBJ2-3; D gene: -; V gene: TRBV5-1; CDR3 protein: ASSLGGAVTDTQY
clone size: -; J gene: TRBJ2-5; D gene: -; V gene: TRBV7-8; CDR3 protein: ASSPARANHGTQY
clone size: -; J gene: TRBJ2-7; D gene: -; V gene: TRBV5-1; CDR3 protein: ASSSHLEQY
clone size: -; J gene: TRBJ2-3; D gene: -; V gene: TRBV30; CDR3 protein: AWSPKGTDTQY
clone size: -; J gene: TRBJ2-1; D gene: TRBD1; V gene: TRBV25-1; CDR3 protein: ASSEGDRVRDEQF
clone size: -; J gene: TRBJ2-1; D gene: -; V gene: TRBV19; CDR3 protein: ASINWRYNEQF
clone size: -; J gene: TRBJ2-1; D gene: -; V gene: TRBV28; CDR3 protein: ASSFGIYNEQF
clone size: -; J gene: TRBJ1-3; D gene: -; V gene: TRBV5-6; CDR3 protein: ASSLDQGIGNTIY
clone size: -; J gene: TRBJ2-1; D gene: -; V gene: TRBV7-3; CDR3 protein: ASSMVGYNEQF
clone size: once; J gene: TRBJ2-3; D gene: TRBD1; V gene: TRBV15; CDR3 protein: ATSMRDRPRTDTQY
clone size: -; J gene: TRBJ1-5; D gene: -; V gene: TRBV28; CDR3 protein: ASSSQRSNQPQH
clone size: -; J gene: TRBJ2-1; D gene: TRBD2; V gene: TRBV15; CDR3 protein: ATSRDLAGYNEQF
clone size: -; J gene: TRBJ1-1; D gene: -; V gene: TRBV28; CDR3 protein: ASSLWGEGTEAF
clone size: -; J gene: TRBJ2-1; D gene: TRBD2; V gene: TRBV7-9; CDR3 protein: ASSLEGLAGTYNEQF
clone size: -; J gene: TRBJ2-3; D gene: TRBD1; V gene: TRBV5-1; CDR3 protein: ASQGASSTDTQY
clone size: -; J gene: TRBJ2-1; D gene: TRBD1; V gene: TRBV5-1; CDR3 protein: ASSSAGPGTAYNEQF
clone size: -; J gene: TRBJ1-5; D gene: -; V gene: TRBV10-3; CDR3 protein: AISVDSNQPQH
clone size: -; J gene: TRBJ2-3; D gene: -; V gene: TRBV10-3; CDR3 protein: AISDLAKSDTQY
clone size: -; J gene: TRBJ1-5; D gene: TRBD1; V gene: TRBV23-1; CDR3 protein: ASSHYKGTGCSNQPQH
clone size: -; J gene: TRBJ2-3; D gene: -; V gene: TRBV10-3; CDR3 protein: AISESNPSINTQY
clone size: once; J gene: TRBJ2-1; D gene: TRBD2; V gene: TRBV23-1; CDR3 protein: ASSHAHIPSSGGGNEQF
clone size: -; J gene: TRBJ1-2; D gene: TRBD1; V gene: TRBV5-4; CDR3 protein: ASSPGQGAPT
clone size: -; J gene: TRBJ2-7; D gene: TRBD2; V gene: TRBV9; CDR3 protein: ASSVDGAGKDEQY